This TCR beta chain was retrieved from a study of metastatic and nonmetastatic thyroid tumors. Turning to the study itself: Samples came from malignant and benign thyroid patients, and repertoires were compared across blood and tumor or nodule tissue.

Patients had received no treatment of any kind before thyroid surgery. Germline CDR1 SGHTA, CDR2 FQGTGA. The CDR3 is 14 residues long. Trimming left V 5 bases short and J 6 bases short, with 15 bases between. This clone was seen many times. Original handling: The study's classifier, a distant-metastasis tool for papillary thyroid cancer, was built using CDR3 differences across clinicopathological groups. TCRdb re-called the PCR reads via MiXCR. TCRdb's processing, not the authors', yielded these V and J calls. The sample includes around 21,000 clones, about 18% seen only once; the top ten take around a fifth.

The rearrangement links TRBV7-3 to TRBJ2-3; tentatively, D is TRBD2 (6 bases). The TCR originated in a male donor with papillary thyroid cancer or a benign thyroid nodule (not recorded which). Some clones in this sample may be carry-over from other donors' samples. Sequenced material: blood. CDR3 region: CASSGGSGADTQYF. As DNA, the CDR3 is TGTGCCAGCAGCGGGGGGTCGGGAGCGGATACGCAGTATTTT.